The rows below give T cell receptor beta chains drawn from one sample of a study of cytomegalovirus exposure and HLA in healthy donors. Assay: immunoSEQ multiplex PCR; the TCRdb copy retains only in-frame clones and omits some. The table has tens of thousands of clones, about 63% seen once; the top ten hold approximately 6%. Material: PBMCs. The receptors were gathered from a woman younger than 45 in good health and CMV-seronegative. CDR3s include the opening cysteine and the closing phenylalanine or tryptophan. D genes are given only for firm matches. Clone sizes are given selectively: once, few, many, or a class where the clone is expanded.

CDR3 DNA,CDR3 protein,V gene,clone size,D gene,CDR3 length,J gene
TGTGCCAGCAGTCCCGGGACTAGCGGATACAATGAGCAGTTCTTC,CASSPGTSGYNEQFF,TRBV27,-,TRBD2,15,TRBJ2-1
TGTGCCAGCAGTCCGACAGGGGTTACCTACGAGCAGTACTTC,CASSPTGVTYEQYF,TRBV6-1,-,TRBD1,14,TRBJ2-7
TGTGCCAGCAGCTTAGCAGGAAACACTGAAGCTTTCTTT,CASSLAGNTEAFF,TRBV11-2,-,-,13,TRBJ1-1
TGTGCCAGTACCCCGGACAGTGCGGAGACCCAGTACTTC,CASTPDSAETQYF,TRBV19,-,-,13,TRBJ2-5
TGCAGCGTTGGAACAACGGGACAGGGGGCCACTGAAGCTTTCTTT,CSVGTTGQGATEAFF,TRBV29-1,-,TRBD1,15,TRBJ1-1
TGTGCCAGCAGCTTGGGGGCGGGAGTCCGGAACGAGCAGTACTTC,CASSLGAGVRNEQYF,TRBV5-6,-,TRBD2,15,TRBJ2-7
TGTGCCAGTAGTATAGGACACCTGGACACTGAAGCTTTCTTT,CASSIGHLDTEAFF,TRBV19,-,-,14,TRBJ1-1
TGTGCCAGCAGCTGGGCGGGGGCTGGAAACACCATATATTTT,CASSWAGAGNTIYF,TRBV7-2,-,-,14,TRBJ1-3
TGCGCCAGCAGTGTCCGCAGGGACACTGAAGCTTTCTTT,CASSVRRDTEAFF,TRBV10-2,-,-,13,TRBJ1-1
TGCGCCAGCAGCTTGACGCAGGGTGGCACTGAAGCTTTCTTT,CASSLTQGGTEAFF,TRBV5-1,-,-,14,TRBJ1-1
TGCGCCAGCAGCTACCAACTAGCGGTAGGTGCCTACGAGCAGTACTTC,CASSYQLAVGAYEQYF,TRBV5-1,-,TRBD2,16,TRBJ2-7
TGTGCCAGTAGTATAGATCAGGTTCTCAATGAGCAGTTCTTC,CASSIDQVLNEQFF,TRBV19,-,-,14,TRBJ2-1
TGTGCCAGCAGTTTAGGGAGCTCCTATAATTCACCCCTCCACTTT,CASSLGSSYNSPLHF,TRBV28,-,-,15,TRBJ1-6
TGTGCCAGCAGCTTATTCGTCGGGAGGGCCGCCCACGAGCAGTACTTC,CASSLFVGRAAHEQYF,TRBV7-2,few,TRBD2,16,TRBJ2-7
TGCGCCAGCAGCTTGGCCTTCCCGACAGTTGGAGAGCAGTACTTC,CASSLAFPTVGEQYF,TRBV5-1,-,-,15,TRBJ2-7
TGCGCCAGCAGCGCCACTGGACTTACAGATACGCAGTATTTT,CASSATGLTDTQYF,TRBV5-1,-,-,14,TRBJ2-3
TGTGCCAGCAGCTTGGTCCAGGCCCTTGGGCAGTACTTC,CASSLVQALGQYF,TRBV5-6,-,-,13,TRBJ2-7
TGTGCCACCAGCAGAGTGAGTCAATATGGCTACACCTTC,CATSRVSQYGYTF,TRBV15,-,-,13,TRBJ1-2
TGTGCCAGCCAGGACAGGGCAAACACCGGGGAGCTGTTTTTT,CASQDRANTGELFF,TRBV6-1,-,TRBD1,14,TRBJ2-2
TGCGCCAGCAGTCAAGGCTTCTTCCAGGGAGAGCAGTACTTC,CASSQGFFQGEQYF,TRBV10-2,-,-,14,TRBJ2-7
TGCAGCGTGGGGTTCCGGGACAGGGAAGCCGAGCAGTACTTC,CSVGFRDREAEQYF,TRBV29-1,-,TRBD1,14,TRBJ2-7
TGTGCCAGCACCTCGGGACAGGGTCTCTCTGGGGCCAACGTCCTGACTTTC,CASTSGQGLSGANVLTF,TRBV5-4,-,TRBD1,17,TRBJ2-6
TGTGCCAGCAGCAGGTCCGGAAGAGGGGGTTGTCAGCCCCAGCATTTT,CASSRSGRGGCQPQHF,TRBV14,-,-,16,TRBJ1-5
TGTGCCAGCAGTTTATCCCCGAAGAGCATCTTTGCCTACGAGCAGTACTTC,CASSLSPKSIFAYEQYF,TRBV27,-,-,17,TRBJ2-7
TGTGCCAGCAGTGAGCGATACAGGGGGCAAGGTGGAGCCAAAAACATTCAGTACTTC,CASSERYRGQGGAKNIQYF,TRBV6-1,-,TRBD1,19,TRBJ2-4
TGTGCCAGCAGCTTAGTAGGGGGGGACAGGGCCTACGAGCAGTACTTC,CASSLVGGDRAYEQYF,TRBV7-9,once,TRBD1,16,TRBJ2-7
TGCGCCAGCAGCGGGGGACAGGGGATGTTGACAGATACGCAGTATTTT,CASSGGQGMLTDTQYF,TRBV5-1,once,TRBD1,16,TRBJ2-3
TGTGCCAGCTCAGACCGTCGGGGGGAGCAGTACTTC,CASSDRRGEQYF,TRBV25-1,-,-,12,TRBJ2-7
TGCAGCGTTGACAGGAACTATGGCTACACCTTC,CSVDRNYGYTF,TRBV29-1,few,-,11,TRBJ1-2
TGTGCCAGCAGCCCCGGGACAGGGAACACAGATACGCAGTATTTT,CASSPGTGNTDTQYF,TRBV7-3,-,TRBD1,15,TRBJ2-3
TGTGCCAGCAGTTTTAGCGGGTCCCAGGGTACTAACTATGGCTACACCTTC,CASSFSGSQGTNYGYTF,TRBV28,-,-,17,TRBJ1-2
TGTGCCAGCAGCGCTTCCGGGACTAGCGGGGATCACAATGAGCAGTTCTTC,CASSASGTSGDHNEQFF,TRBV9,-,TRBD2,17,TRBJ2-1
TGTGCCAGCACGGGACTAGGAATGAACTACGAGCAGTACTTC,CASTGLGMNYEQYF,TRBV2,-,TRBD2,14,TRBJ2-7
TGTGCCAGCAGCCAAGAGTCAGGGTTCAGCGACCAGTACTTC,CASSQESGFSDQYF,TRBV4-2,-,-,14,TRBJ2-5
TGTGCCAGTAGTATTGGTAAAGGAGGCTTCTATGGCTACACCTTC,CASSIGKGGFYGYTF,TRBV19,-,-,15,TRBJ1-2
TGTGCCAGCAGCTTAGGGACAGGGGATGGCTACACCTTC,CASSLGTGDGYTF,TRBV7-9,-,TRBD1,13,TRBJ1-2
TGTGCCAGTAGTTCCCGGGGAGAAGCTATGAATGGCTACACCTTC,CASSSRGEAMNGYTF,TRBV19,-,-,15,TRBJ1-2
TGTGCCAGCCGGCAGGGCGCGCACACAGATACGCAGTATTTT,CASRQGAHTDTQYF,TRBV11-2,-,-,14,TRBJ2-3
TGTGCCAGCAGCCAAGAACCGGGAGGGTTCTATGGCTACACCTTC,CASSQEPGGFYGYTF,TRBV4-2,-,-,15,TRBJ1-2
TGTGCCAGCACACCCGATGGACTTTCCGGTGGCTACACCTTC,CASTPDGLSGGYTF,TRBV28,-,-,14,TRBJ1-2
TGTGCCAGCAGGATAGGACTAGCGGGAGGTTTGTTCTTC,CASRIGLAGGLFF,TRBV2,-,TRBD2,13,TRBJ2-1
TGTGCCAGCAGCCGGACAGCAATGAACACTGAAGCTTTCTTT,CASSRTAMNTEAFF,TRBV7-9,few,-,14,TRBJ1-1